This T cell receptor (beta chain) originates from a study of shared clonotypes between healthy human individuals. Findings and caveats of the study: Among the subsets, naive ones generally showed larger estimated richness than memory ones.

The sample holds one count of this clone. Its antigen remains unidentified. Every immunoSEQ plate was one replicate of a subset's evenly spread DNA. Produced via immunoSEQ multiplex PCR; TCRdb's table is partial and in-frame only. The table lists approximately 1.5 million clones, approximately 98% of them singletons. V lost 5 bases, J lost 2 bases, and 3 bases stayed unmatched. This CDR3 region has 14 residues. Germline V gives CDR1 MDHEN, CDR2 SYDVKM. The sequencing input was naive CD4+ T cells sorted from blood. Subset denoted: CD45RA+ positively selected. V usage is TRBV28 and J usage is TRBJ2-7, with TRBD1 matching 10 bases. The TCR sequence derives from a man aged 30 to 45 in good health. CDR3 in amino acids: CASSRQGAAYEQYF. The DNA for the CDR3 is TGTGCCAGCAGTCGACAGGGGGCTGCCTACGAGCAGTACTTC.